The 28 T cell receptor beta chains reported below all come from one sample, sequenced in a study of blood T cell repertoires in COVID-19. Using immunoSEQ multiplex PCR, the repertoire was profiled, and TCRdb retains in-frame clones only, with some absent. This table holds 200,000 to 250,000 clones, around nine tenths found once. The sequencing input was peripheral blood. The receptors originated from a woman aged 55-69 years with acute or convalescent COVID-19.

The chain combines TRBV5-1 with TRBJ1-1; D unclear. Trimming removed 0 bases at V and 2 bases at J, with 5 bases between. Per the germline V gene, CDR1 is SGHRS and CDR2 is YFSETQ. This CDR3 has 13 residues. The CDR3 DNA sequence: TGCGCCAGCAGCTTGGGACTAAACACTGAAGCTTTCTTT. It codes for CASSLGLNTEAFF.

This clone was found a few times. J is TRBJ1-2 and V is TRBV10-3; no reliable D call. Per germline, CDR1 ENHRY and CDR2 SYGVKD. Trimming removed 0 bases at V and 1 base at J, with 12 bases between. This CDR3 has 16 residues. CDR3 sequence reads: CAISESPWRDNYGYTF. The DNA for the CDR3 is TGTGCCATCAGTGAGTCCCCGTGGAGGGATAACTATGGCTACACCTTC.

The chain couples TRBV19 to TRBJ1-5; 9 nucleotides match TRBD1. The CDR3 length is 17 residues. J lost 8 bases, V lost 6 bases, and 17 bases had no gene match. CDR1 and CDR2 (germline): LNHDA, SQIVND (reference sequence). The CDR3 loop is CASSSPRGQGVMEPQHF. CDR3 bases: TGTGCCAGTAGCTCACCCCGGGGACAGGGTGTAATGGAGCCCCAGCATTTT.

This clone was recorded only once. The CDR3 bases are TGTGCCAGCAGTAGGGGGTCCTACAATGAGCAGTTCTTC. Residues: CASSRGSYNEQFF. V and J are TRBV28 and TRBJ2-1, with a possible D match to TRBD1 (6 bases). The CDR3 is 13 residues long. The ends were cut back, 5 bases at V and 1 base at J, with 6 bases in the middle. Germline lookup yields CDR1 MDHEN and CDR2 SYDVKM.

The rearrangement links TRBV7-9 to TRBJ1-2, with no clear D. V was pared by 3 bases and J by 6 bases, with 17 bases between. Germline CDR1 is SEHNR and CDR2 is FQNEAQ (reference sequence). The CDR3 consists of 15 residues. The CDR3 sequence is CASSLVDLGRDGYTF. For the CDR3, the DNA is TGTGCCAGCAGCTTGGTGGACCTCGGGAGGGATGGCTACACCTTC.

V gene TRBV6-5 combines with J gene TRBJ1-2; 8 nucleotides agree with TRBD1. The CDR3 runs 12 residues. Germline V gene lookup returns CDR1 MNHEY and CDR2 SVGAGI. V lost 10 bases, J lost 7 bases, and 8 bases stayed unmatched. The CDR3 here is CAIQGAVGGYTF. The CDR3 bases are TGTGCCATCCAGGGGGCGGTTGGTGGCTACACCTTC.

The chain links TRBV14 to TRBJ1-2, with TRBD1 matching 8 bases. This CDR3 comprises 15 residues. The junction had 9 bases not matched to a gene; V was cut back by 1 base and J by 8 bases. Germline CDR1 SGHDN, CDR2 FVKESK. The chain's CDR3 is CASSQVQDRATGYTF. In DNA form, the CDR3 reads TGTGCCAGCAGCCAAGTACAGGACAGGGCGACGGGCTACACCTTC.

This clone was counted a few times. The chain uses TRBV11-1 and TRBJ1-1, with TRBD1 matching 7 bases. The CDR3 runs to 15 residues. Looked up from germline, CDR1 is SGHAT and CDR2 is FQDESV (reference sequence). The V gene end was trimmed by 4 bases and the J gene end by 5 bases; junction bases not matched to a gene: 10. The chain's CDR3 is CASSSRWSGGTEAFF. The DNA for the CDR3 is TGTGCCAGCAGCTCCCGTTGGTCAGGGGGGACTGAAGCTTTCTTT.

V and J are TRBV29-1 and TRBJ2-7; 7 bases are shared with TRBD1. Germline CDR1 is SQVTM and CDR2 is ANQGSEA. V gave up 6 bases and J gave up 7 bases; unmatched junction bases: 12. The CDR3 length is 13 residues. In DNA, the CDR3 is TGCAGCGTCGCCCCGTTAAGGGGGCAAGAGCAGTACTTC. Translation: CSVAPLRGQEQYF.

The V call is TRBV9, the J call TRBJ2-1; perhaps TRBD1 as D (5 bases). CDR3 length: 15 amino acids. Trimming removed 1 base from V and 0 bases from J, with 8 bases in between. The germline gives CDR1 SGDLS, CDR2 YYNGEE. Written as DNA, the CDR3 is TGTGCCAGCAGCGTATCGACAGTCTCCTACAATGAGCAGTTCTTC. Translation: CASSVSTVSYNEQFF.

The rearrangement links TRBV27 to TRBJ1-1; D gene uncertain. The CDR3 has 13 amino acids. The germline V and J ends were trimmed by 3 bases and 6 bases, with 11 bases remaining between them. Germline V gene lookup returns CDR1 MNHEY and CDR2 SMNVEV (reference sequence). As DNA, the CDR3 is TGTGCCAGCAGTTTCCTCGCGAGGGCTGAAGCTTTCTTT. This encodes CASSFLARAEAFF.

V is TRBV30 and J is TRBJ1-4; D not resolved. Germline CDR1 and CDR2: GTSNPN and SVGIG (reference sequence). There are 11 residues in the CDR3. With 3 bases removed from V and 7 bases from J, the gap between germline ends came to 6 bases. The chain's CDR3 is CAWSLREKLFF. The CDR3 nucleotides are TGTGCCTGGAGCCTCCGTGAAAAACTGTTTTTT.

The rearrangement links TRBV28 to TRBJ2-7; no clear D gene. The CDR3 runs to 12 residues. Trimming removed 6 bases at V and 3 bases at J, with 9 bases between. CDR1 and CDR2 from the germline V gene are MDHEN and SYDVKM. CDR3 residues: CASRRPGYEQYF. The CDR3 DNA is TGTGCCAGCAGAAGACCGGGCTACGAGCAGTACTTC.

The rearrangement uses TRBV27 and TRBJ1-2; 10 bases fit TRBD1. The J segment lost 4 bases and the V segment lost 6 bases, leaving 5 bases of the junction unmatched. In germline, CDR1 is MNHEY, CDR2 SMNVEV (reference sequence). The CDR3 covers 14 residues. CDR3 in DNA: TGTGCCAGCAGCAGACAGGGGGCGGGCTATGGCTACACCTTC. Amino acids: CASSRQGAGYGYTF.

The chain is built from TRBV5-8 and TRBJ1-1; maybe TRBD1 (5 bases). Trimming took off 2 bases at V and 4 bases at J, with 15 bases between the two ends. The CDR3 contains 15 residues. Germline V gene data show CDR1 as SGHTS and CDR2 as YDEGEE. Here the CDR3 reads CASSFRDFKGTEAFF. CDR3 in DNA: TGTGCCAGCAGCTTCCGGGACTTTAAGGGCACTGAAGCTTTCTTT.

The J gene is TRBJ1-1, the V gene TRBV7-9; 9 bases fit TRBD1. V trimming: 3 bases; J trimming: 1 base; junction bases outside the gene matches: 3. CDR1 is SEHNR and CDR2 is FQNEAQ in the germline V gene (reference sequence). The CDR3 is made up of 15 amino acids. The CDR3 spells CASSLLGQGNTEAFF. For the CDR3, the DNA is TGTGCCAGCAGCTTGTTGGGACAGGGGAACACTGAAGCTTTCTTT.

This rearrangement joins TRBV18 to TRBJ1-3; D is unclear. CDR3 length: 17 residues. The germline V gene encodes CDR1 KGHSH and CDR2 LQKENI. Trimming pared 3 bases from V and 4 bases from J, leaving 19 bases between. CDR3 in DNA: TGTGCCAGCTCACCTACACCTTCTCAATCGGGAGGAAACACCATATATTTT. Translation: CASSPTPSQSGGNTIYF.

V gene TRBV29-1 combines with J gene TRBJ2-6, with no clear D. Per germline, CDR1 SQVTM and CDR2 ANQGSEA. The V end was cut by 4 bases, the J end by 1 base, with 8 bases between. This CDR3 comprises 14 residues. DNA of the CDR3: TGCAGCGTTGTATGGGCGTCTGGGGCCAACGTCCTGACTTTC. This codes for CSVVWASGANVLTF.

This sequence joins TRBV19 and TRBJ2-7; 9 bases match TRBD2. V lost 7 bases, J lost 1 base, and 8 bases stayed unmatched. This CDR3 is built from 15 residues. Germline values: CDR1 LNHDA, CDR2 SQIVND (reference sequence). The chain's CDR3 is CASTPAGGSSYEQYF. CDR3 coding DNA: TGTGCCAGTACCCCAGCGGGGGGTTCGTCCTACGAGCAGTACTTC.

The V and J genes are TRBV24-1 and TRBJ1-1, with D perhaps matching TRBD1 (6 bases). CDR1 and CDR2 from the germline V gene are KGHDR and SFDVKD. The CDR3 has 15 amino acids. V shed 8 bases and J shed 5 bases, with 20 bases lying between them. CDR3 sequence (DNA): TGTGCCACCACGCATTCGCGGGGGGCTGTGACTGAAGCTTTCTTT. Encoded protein: CATTHSRGAVTEAFF.

The genes are TRBV7-2 and TRBJ1-2; a weak D match, TRBD1 (6 bases). Germline assignment: CDR1 SGHTA and CDR2 FQGNSA. The CDR3 contains 14 residues. V lost 4 bases and J 7 bases, leaving 16 bases between the germline ends. The CDR3 bases are TGTGCCAGCAGCTCCACACAGGACAGCTTTGGCTACACCTTC. Its translation is CASSSTQDSFGYTF.

This sequence joins TRBV2 and TRBJ1-3, with D maybe TRBD1 (6 bases). With 2 bases removed from V and 5 bases from J, the gap between germline ends came to 13 bases. Germline V gene sequence: CDR1 SNHLY, CDR2 FYNNEI. The CDR3 runs 15 residues. The CDR3 DNA reads as TGTGCCAGCAGTGAAAACACAGGGATTAGAAACACCATATATTTT. This codes for CASSENTGIRNTIYF.

V usage is TRBV5-1 and J usage is TRBJ1-2; TRBD1 matches at 10 bases. V shed 3 bases and J 3 bases; nucleotides not matched to a gene: 11. CDR3 length: 17 amino acids. Germline CDR1 is SGHRS and CDR2 is YFSETQ. The CDR3 spells CASSSGTGAPRHYGYTF. The CDR3 bases are TGCGCCAGCAGCTCCGGGACAGGGGCTCCGCGGCACTATGGCTACACCTTC. Looking up the rest from reference TRBV5-1 and TRBJ1-2 gives the full variable domain: KAGVTQTPRYLIKTRGQQVTLSCSPISGHRSVSWYQQTPGQGLQFLFEYFSETQRNKGNFPGRFSGRQFSNSRSEMNVSTLELGDSALYLCASSSGTGAPRHYGYTFGSGTRLTVV.

The chain has TRBV7-2 and TRBJ1-4; 9 nucleotides match TRBD1. The CDR3 is made up of 16 amino acids. Germline V gene lookup returns CDR1 SGHTA and CDR2 FQGNSA. With V trimmed by 1 base and J by 3 bases, 3 bases remained unmatched. The CDR3 DNA reads TGTGCCAGCAGCTTAGGGACAGGGGAAGCTAATGAAAAACTGTTTTTT. It specifies CASSLGTGEANEKLFF.

The rearrangement links TRBV30 to TRBJ1-2; no firm D call. Germline V gene lookup returns CDR1 GTSNPN and CDR2 SVGIG (reference sequence). This CDR3 is built from 13 residues. Trimming removed 1 base from V and 5 bases from J, with 11 bases in between. Here the CDR3 DNA reads TGTGCCTGGAGTGGAGGAGGAGCTTATGGCTACACCTTC. Protein: CAWSGGGAYGYTF.

The genes are TRBV15 and TRBJ2-7; unclear D gene. With 0 bases removed from V and 7 bases from J, the gap between germline ends came to 10 bases. The CDR3 is 13 amino acids. Germline CDR1 reads LNHNV; CDR2 reads YYDKDF (reference sequence). CDR3 nucleotide sequence: TGTGCCACCAGCAGAGATCAGCGTGGTGAGCAGTACTTC. Its protein product is CATSRDQRGEQYF.

The chain recombines TRBV2 with TRBJ2-1; TRBD2 is a possible D gene (6 bases). The V and J ends lost 5 bases and 6 bases respectively, with 20 bases between them. The CDR3 covers 16 residues. From germline, CDR1 is SNHLY and CDR2 FYNNEI. CDR3: CASSLANPHGGNEQFF. As DNA, the CDR3 is TGTGCCAGCAGTTTGGCTAACCCACACGGGGGCAATGAGCAGTTCTTC.

The chain links TRBV5-1 to TRBJ1-4; no clear D gene. The CDR3 spans 15 residues. The V end lost 0 bases, the J end lost 0 bases, and 6 bases lay between the germline ends. In germline, CDR1 is SGHRS, CDR2 YFSETQ. Written as DNA, the CDR3 is TGCGCCAGCAGCTTGGAGAGCGCAACTAATGAAAAACTGTTTTTT. It translates to CASSLESATNEKLFF.